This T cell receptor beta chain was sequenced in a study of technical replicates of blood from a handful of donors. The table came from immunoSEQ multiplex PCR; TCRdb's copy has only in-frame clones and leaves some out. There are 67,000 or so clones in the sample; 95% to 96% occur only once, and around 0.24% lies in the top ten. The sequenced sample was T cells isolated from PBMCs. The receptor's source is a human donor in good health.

CDR3 bases: TGTGCCAGCAGCCCGAGGGACATCTACAATGAGCAGTTCTTC. Residues: CASSPRDIYNEQFF. The chain couples TRBV11-2 to TRBJ2-1; possibly TRBD1 for D (6 bases). V lost 5 bases to trimming and J lost 3 bases, with 11 bases between them. The CDR3 extends over 14 amino acids. Germline CDR1 reads SGHAT; CDR2 reads FQNNGV.